A single sample gave rise to the 2 T cell receptor beta chains below, sequenced in a study of blood T cell repertoires in COVID-19 (TCRdb year 2020). Library method: the immunoSEQ multiplex PCR assay. Here the immuneACCESS table is served through TCRdb, limited to in-frame sequences with V and J called. Missing clones are a known gap in these copies; in checked studies unresolved V genes cover under half, and the rest lacks a known reason. Within this sample are about 430,000 clones, with more than 70% of them counted one time only. The ten top clones hold approximately 1.5% of the sample. Sequencing was done on a sample of PBMCs or T cells enriched from blood (not recorded which). The origin of the receptors is a woman in her late teens or twenties who had been exposed to COVID-19.

This clone was picked up one time. The gene calls are TRBV6-5 and TRBJ2-7, with 11 bases fitting TRBD2. The CDR3 covers 15 residues. Germline CDR1 is MNHEY and CDR2 is SVGAGI. The J segment lost 4 bases and the V segment lost 6 bases, leaving 8 bases of the junction unmatched. This CDR3 is CASRRATSGSYEQYF. The CDR3 nucleotides read TGTGCCAGCAGGCGTGCAACTAGCGGGAGTTACGAGCAGTACTTC.

On this clone: The junction departs from the called germline gene at one end, perhaps through a read error. The J gene is TRBJ2-3, the V gene TRBV7-9; TRBD2 matches 11 bases. The CDR3 has 15 amino acids. Germline CDR1 SEHNR, CDR2 FQNEAQ (reference sequence). The CDR3 coding sequence is TGTGCCAGCAGTTTAGCGGGGGGGCCCTCAGATACGCAGTATTTT. Translation: CASSLAGGPSDTQYF.